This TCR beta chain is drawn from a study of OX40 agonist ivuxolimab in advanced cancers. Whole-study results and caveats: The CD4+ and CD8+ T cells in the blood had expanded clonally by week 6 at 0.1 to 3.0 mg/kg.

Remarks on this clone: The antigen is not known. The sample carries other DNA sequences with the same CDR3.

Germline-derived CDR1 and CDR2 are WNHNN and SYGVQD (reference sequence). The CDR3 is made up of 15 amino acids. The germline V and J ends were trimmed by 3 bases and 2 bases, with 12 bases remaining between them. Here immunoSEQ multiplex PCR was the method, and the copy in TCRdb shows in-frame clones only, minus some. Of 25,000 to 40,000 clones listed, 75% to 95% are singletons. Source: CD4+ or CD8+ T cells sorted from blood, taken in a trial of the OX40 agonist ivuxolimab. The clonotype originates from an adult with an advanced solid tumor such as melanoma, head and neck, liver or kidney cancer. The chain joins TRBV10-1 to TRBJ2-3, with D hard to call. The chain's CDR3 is CASSDHSSSTDTQYF. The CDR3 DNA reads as TGCGCCAGCAGTGATCACAGCTCGTCCACAGATACGCAGTATTTT.